This T cell receptor (beta chain) was identified in a study of CD8 T cells in Susac syndrome. Reverse transcription of roughly 0.45 to 1 ug RNA was performed with random hexamers. The method of amplification for TCR beta CDR3 was immunoSEQ multiplex PCR, covering 54 Vbeta and 13 Jbeta. TCRdb called the immunoSEQ multiplex PCR reads again in MiXCR, with one record for every CDR3 protein. The data show approximately 230,000 distinct CDR3 sequences, approximately 92% seen once. Sequencing targeted TCR beta in T cells from blood (CD8+ and CD4+). While CD8+ and CD4+ T cells were isolated negatively, TEMRA cells were enriched by FACS. Looked up from germline, CDR1 is SGDLS and CDR2 is YYNGEE. The length of the CDR3 is 21 residues. Trimming removed 4 bases from V and 1 base from J; junction bases left unmatched: 23.

The sample was CD4+ T cells from PBMCs. The receptor was derived from a human donor with multiple sclerosis. The rearrangement joins TRBV9 to TRBJ2-4, with 7 positions matching TRBD2. As DNA, the CDR3 is TGTGCCAGCAGCCCACGTCCTCTGACTCCGACTAGCCGCGAGGCCAAAAACATTCAGTACTTC. Translating gives CASSPRPLTPTSREAKNIQYF.